The 30 T cell receptor beta chains listed next were all sequenced from one sample in a study of shared clonotypes between healthy human individuals (dated by TCRdb to 2018 to 2020). Libraries were prepared through the immunoSEQ multiplex PCR assay. TCRdb provides this immuneACCESS table in a form limited to in-frame rearrangements. Some clones are lacking; in checked studies, under half of them reflect an unresolved V gene, and why the rest are absent is not known. This sample has about a million clones in its table, and roughly 77% of those were observed once. The ten biggest clones cover over 0.8% of the sample. Specimen: memory CD4+ T cells from PBMCs. The cell subset or site tag for this specimen amounts to: CD45RA-negative fraction. The receptor set was obtained from a man younger than 35 in good health. Some clones in this sample may be carry-over from other donors' samples.

The chain links TRBV5-1 to TRBJ2-1; D might be TRBD2 (5 bases). This CDR3 spans 15 amino acids. V was clipped by 1 base and J by 4 bases, with 12 bases between them. Germline CDR1 SGHRS, CDR2 YFSETQ. As DNA, the CDR3 is TGCGCCAGCAGCTTGATGGCGGGCCCTTACAATGAGCAGTTCTTC. Translated: CASSLMAGPYNEQFF.

On this clone: Additional DNA sequences in this sample encode the identical CDR3. The chain combines TRBV10-3 with TRBJ2-5; a weak D match, TRBD2 (6 bases). V lost 9 bases to trimming and J lost 5 bases, with 13 bases between them. The CDR3 consists of 12 residues. Per germline, CDR1 ENHRY and CDR2 SYGVKD. The CDR3 nucleotides are TGTGCCATTAGCGGCCTCGGTGAGACCCAGTACTTC. Translation: CAISGLGETQYF.

The chain carries TRBV10-1 and TRBJ2-7; 11 nucleotides match TRBD2. This CDR3 has 14 amino acids. From germline, CDR1 is WNHNN and CDR2 SYGVQD (reference sequence). Trimming removed 8 bases from V and 2 bases from J; junction bases left unmatched: 5. Written as DNA, the CDR3 is TGCGCCAGCGCCGGGACTAGCGGTCCCTACGAGCAGTACTTC. Amino acid sequence: CASAGTSGPYEQYF.

This clone was found once. The same CDR3 arises from other DNA sequences in this sample as well. The chain couples TRBV15 to TRBJ1-3; D not resolved. The CDR3 is 13 amino acids. Germline CDR1 LNHNV, CDR2 YYDKDF (reference sequence). Trimming left V 0 bases short and J 4 bases short, with 4 bases between. CDR3 DNA: TGTGCCACCAGCAGAGATTTGGGAAACACCATATATTTT. It is translated as CATSRDLGNTIYF.

The chain links TRBV28 to TRBJ2-1; the D gene is possibly TRBD2 (5 bases). V dropped 2 bases and J dropped 4 bases, with 9 bases sitting between them. This CDR3 has 14 residues. In germline, CDR1 is MDHEN, CDR2 SYDVKM. The CDR3 DNA sequence: TGTGCCAGCAGTTTAGGCGGGCAATACAATGAGCAGTTCTTC. This codes for CASSLGGQYNEQFF.

The chain combines TRBV28 with TRBJ2-7; D is undetermined. The germline V gene encodes CDR1 MDHEN and CDR2 SYDVKM. This CDR3 contains 12 residues. The V end was cut by 4 bases, the J end by 6 bases, with 10 bases between. This chain's CDR3 is CASSSVGSEQYF. The CDR3, as DNA: TGTGCCAGCAGTTCCGTGGGGTCCGAGCAGTACTTC.

This chain links TRBV28 with TRBJ2-7, with D uncertain. This CDR3 contains 16 residues. Trimming removed 4 bases at V and 1 base at J, with 17 bases between. Germline V CDR1 and CDR2: MDHEN, SYDVKM. The chain's CDR3 is CASSSRPRAQSYEQYF. Written as DNA, the CDR3 is TGTGCCAGCAGTTCGCGACCCCGCGCCCAGTCCTACGAGCAGTACTTC.

The chain uses TRBV18 and TRBJ2-7; 7 nucleotides match TRBD1. V was clipped by 5 bases and J by 4 bases; unmatched bases: 8. CDR3 length equals 14 residues. Germline V gene sequence: CDR1 KGHSH, CDR2 LQKENI. CDR3 sequence: CASSNHQGQYEQYF. The CDR3 nucleotides are TGTGCCAGCTCAAACCACCAGGGACAGTACGAGCAGTACTTC.

The chain links TRBV28 to TRBJ1-4, with D possibly TRBD1 on 5 matching bases. The CDR3 sequence is 14 residues long. Germline V gives CDR1 MDHEN, CDR2 SYDVKM. Trimming cost V 10 bases and J 4 bases, with 16 bases left between them. CDR3 nucleotide sequence: TGTGCCACTACGAGCGCAGGGCTTAATGAAAAACTGTTTTTT. Translation: CATTSAGLNEKLFF.

The sample holds many counts of this clone. The identical CDR3 is also encoded by other nucleotide sequences in the sample. The chain is built from TRBV28 and TRBJ2-7, with 7 nucleotides matching TRBD1. The V segment lost 6 bases and the J segment 5 bases; nucleotides outside the gene matches: 4. The CDR3 contains 12 residues. Germline V gene data show CDR1 as MDHEN and CDR2 as SYDVKM. CDR3 in amino acids: CASRGTANEQYF. Written as DNA, the CDR3 is TGTGCCAGCAGGGGGACAGCCAACGAGCAGTACTTC.

The V gene is TRBV5-6, the J gene TRBJ1-2, with 7 bases identical to TRBD1. The CDR3 spans 14 residues. Germline lookup yields CDR1 SGHDT and CDR2 YYEEEE. V was clipped by 4 bases and J by 4 bases; unmatched bases: 7. CDR3 sequence (DNA): TGTGCCAGCAGCCAGGGGGGAAAGGGCTATGGCTACACCTTC. Its translation: CASSQGGKGYGYTF. The full variable domain, rest sourced from reference TRBV5-6 and TRBJ1-2, is DAGVTQSPTHLIKTRGQQVTLRCSPKSGHDTVSWYQQALGQGPQFIFQYYEEEERQRGNFPDRFSGHQFPNYSSELNVNALLLGDSALYLCASSQGGKGYGYTFGSGTRLTVV.

This chain links TRBV7-3 with TRBJ2-3; D remains ambiguous. CDR1 and CDR2 from the germline V gene are SGHTA and FQGTGA. V was shortened by 5 bases and J by 0 bases, with 9 bases between the two germline ends. The CDR3 runs 14 residues. The CDR3 here is CASSDLGSTDTQYF. The CDR3 nucleotides read TGTGCCAGCAGCGACCTAGGAAGCACAGATACGCAGTATTTT.

In this sample, this clone turned up once. The rearrangement uses TRBV2 and TRBJ1-5, with D perhaps matching TRBD1 (5 bases). Germline V lookup: CDR1 SNHLY, CDR2 FYNNEI. The CDR3 is 13 residues long. Between the trimmed V and J ends, which lost 8 bases and 8 bases, there was a span of 16 bases. Written as DNA, the CDR3 is TGTGCCAGCTGGGGGAGTTCGAACGAGCCCCAGCATTTT. It encodes CASWGSSNEPQHF.

This chain connects TRBV27 to TRBJ2-2, with unresolved D. Germline-derived CDR1 and CDR2 are MNHEY and SMNVEV (reference sequence). Deletions cut 3 bases from V and 3 bases from J, with 11 bases between. This CDR3 has 15 residues. CDR3 in DNA: TGTGCCAGCAGTTTTTGGATTGAGGACACCGGGGAGCTGTTTTTT. As protein: CASSFWIEDTGELFF.

As regards this clone: This sample includes further DNA sequences coding for the same CDR3. The chain joins TRBV5-1 to TRBJ2-7; D is ambiguous. The germline gives CDR1 SGHRS, CDR2 YFSETQ. The CDR3 length is 13 residues. With 0 bases removed from V and 3 bases from J, the gap between germline ends came to 7 bases. The CDR3 DNA reads as TGCGCCAGCAGCTTGGCTCCCAGCTACGAGCAGTACTTC. It is translated as CASSLAPSYEQYF.

CDR3 sequence reads: CASSFTGTGAGQPQHF. As DNA, the CDR3 is TGTGCCAGCAGCTTCACCGGGACAGGGGCTGGTCAGCCCCAGCATTTT. The chain is built from TRBV7-2 and TRBJ1-5; 10 nucleotides agree with TRBD1. The CDR3 covers 16 residues. The germline V gene has CDR1 SGHTA and CDR2 FQGNSA. Trimming took 3 bases from V and 6 from J; bases not matched to a gene: 8.

The CDR3 nucleotides read TGCAGCGTTGGCCAGACTAGCGGACCTTACAATGAGCAGTTCTTC. Translation: CSVGQTSGPYNEQFF. The V gene is TRBV29-1, the J gene TRBJ2-1; 9 bases match TRBD2. The CDR3 is made up of 15 amino acids. CDR1 SQVTM and CDR2 ANQGSEA come from the germline V gene. The V gene end was trimmed by 4 bases and the J gene end by 4 bases; junction bases not matched to a gene: 8.

The chain is built from TRBV7-2 and TRBJ2-5; 7 bases are a match to TRBD1. V was pared by 1 base and J by 3 bases, with 2 bases of the junction left unmatched. The CDR3 has 14 residues. Germline V gene data show CDR1 as SGHTA and CDR2 as FQGNSA. Here the CDR3 DNA reads TGTGCCAGCAGCTTAGTAGGGGGCGAAGAGACCCAGTACTTC. It encodes CASSLVGGEETQYF.

This clone was seen once. This rearrangement joins TRBV30 to TRBJ2-1; possibly TRBD2 for D (6 bases). Trimming pared 3 bases from V and 2 bases from J, leaving 14 bases between. This CDR3 spans 15 amino acids. Per germline, CDR1 GTSNPN and CDR2 SVGIG (reference sequence). CDR3 protein: CAWRPFSGTYNEQFF. The CDR3 DNA reads as TGTGCCTGGAGACCGTTTAGCGGCACCTACAATGAGCAGTTCTTC.

This clone has a single count. The chain carries TRBV5-5 and TRBJ1-2; TRBD1 might be the D (5 bases). The CDR3 consists of 12 residues. Germline V gene sequence: CDR1 SGHKS, CDR2 YYEKEE (reference sequence). V was trimmed by 2 bases and J by 8 bases, leaving 10 bases between them. The CDR3 spells CASSFQGPGYTF. The CDR3 bases are TGTGCCAGCAGCTTTCAGGGTCCCGGCTACACCTTC. Variable domain in full (rest from reference TRBV5-5 and TRBJ1-2): DAGVTQSPTHLIKTRGQQVTLRCSPISGHKSVSWYQQVLGQGPQFIFQYYEKEERGRGNFPDRFSARQFPNYSSELNVNALLLGDSALYLCASSFQGPGYTFGSGTRLTVV.

There are a few counts of this clone. One end of the junction does not line up with germline, which may come from a read error. The rearrangement joins TRBV7-7 to TRBJ1-1; a weak D match, TRBD1 (6 bases). Germline V CDR1 and CDR2: SSHAT, FNYEAQ (reference sequence). The length of the CDR3 is 12 residues. The DNA for the CDR3 is TGTGCTAGCAGCAACCCCGGGGGCAGGGCTTTCTTT. It translates to CASSNPGGRAFF.

This chain joins TRBV6-6 and TRBJ2-3; D remains ambiguous. Per the germline V gene, CDR1 is MNHNY and CDR2 is SVGAGI (reference sequence). The CDR3 contains 13 residues. V gave up 2 bases and J gave up 0 bases, with 3 bases separating them. CDR3 region: CASSYGSTDTQYF. CDR3 DNA sequence: TGTGCCAGCAGTTACGGGAGCACAGATACGCAGTATTTT.

The chain uses TRBV19 and TRBJ1-4; no clear D. The germline V and J ends were trimmed by 3 bases and 5 bases, with 13 bases remaining between them. CDR3 length: 15 residues. The germline V gene encodes CDR1 LNHDA and CDR2 SQIVND (reference sequence). CDR3 region: CASSMRRGGNEKLFF. The CDR3, as DNA: TGTGCCAGTAGTATGCGTCGTGGAGGGAATGAAAAACTGTTTTTT.

This clone was seen once. The J gene is TRBJ2-7, the V gene TRBV7-9; weak D call: TRBD1 (6 bases). CDR3 length equals 14 residues. V lost 1 base, J lost 6 bases, and 13 bases lay in between. Germline V gives CDR1 SEHNR, CDR2 FQNEAQ (reference sequence). The CDR3 sequence: CASSLVPDRREQYF. The CDR3, as DNA: TGTGCCAGCAGCTTAGTGCCGGACAGACGCGAGCAGTACTTC.

The chain carries TRBV11-3 and TRBJ2-3; TRBD2 agrees at 9 bases. CDR3 length: 17 amino acids. J gave up 4 bases and V 3 bases, and 11 bases lay outside the gene matches. From germline, CDR1 is SGHNT and CDR2 YENEEA. CDR3 DNA: TGTGCCAGCAGCTTCGGGGGTAGCGGGAGTGAATCAGATACGCAGTATTTT. Amino acid sequence: CASSFGGSGSESDTQYF.

This chain links TRBV27 with TRBJ2-1; D unresolved. Germline-derived CDR1 and CDR2 are MNHEY and SMNVEV (reference sequence). The V gene lost 4 bases and the J gene lost 6 bases, with 13 bases spanning the gap. This CDR3 is 14 amino acids long. CDR3 sequence: CASSYSFGANEQFF. In DNA form, the CDR3 reads TGTGCCAGCAGTTACAGCTTTGGTGCCAATGAGCAGTTCTTC.

The chain employs TRBV2 and TRBJ2-5; no definite D call. This CDR3 comprises 15 residues. V shed 7 bases and J shed 5 bases, with 20 bases lying between them. Germline CDR1 SNHLY, CDR2 FYNNEI. The CDR3 protein is CASTPPYPDRETQYF. In DNA form, the CDR3 reads TGTGCCAGCACTCCCCCATACCCCGATAGGGAGACCCAGTACTTC. Looking up the rest from reference TRBV2 and TRBJ2-5 gives the full variable domain: EPEVTQTPSHQVTQMGQEVILRCVPISNHLYFYWYRQILGQKVEFLVSFYNNEISEKSEIFDDQFSVERPDGSNFTLKIRSTKLEDSAMYFCASTPPYPDRETQYFGPGTRLLVL.

This chain joins TRBV7-9 and TRBJ2-7, with no clear D. This CDR3 has 14 residues. V gave up 5 bases and J gave up 6 bases, with 17 bases separating them. Per the germline V gene, CDR1 is SEHNR and CDR2 is FQNEAQ (reference sequence). The CDR3 sequence is CASSTQSEGREQYF. In nucleotides, the CDR3 is TGTGCCAGCAGCACCCAGTCAGAAGGGCGCGAGCAGTACTTC. The complete variable domain, with remaining parts taken from reference TRBV7-9 and TRBJ2-7, reads DTGVSQNPRHKITKRGQNVTFRCDPISEHNRLYWYRQTLGQGPEFLTYFQNEAQLEKSRLLSDRFSAERPKGSFSTLEIQRTEQGDSAMYLCASSTQSEGREQYFGPGTRLTVT.

The chain combines TRBV9 with TRBJ2-3; a weak D match, TRBD2 (6 bases). The germline V and J ends were trimmed by 4 bases and 3 bases, with 9 bases remaining between them. This CDR3 contains 13 residues. Per the germline V gene, CDR1 is SGDLS and CDR2 is YYNGEE. In DNA, the CDR3 is TGTGCCAGCAGCTCGGGACTGACAGATACGCAGTATTTT. The encoded protein is CASSSGLTDTQYF.

The J gene is TRBJ2-7, the V gene TRBV7-3; 9 positions agree with TRBD1. Trimming cost V 5 bases and J 5 bases; bases outside gene matches: 4. From germline, CDR1 is SGHTA and CDR2 FQGTGA. This CDR3 spans 13 amino acids. The CDR3 region is CASSRDREHEQYF. CDR3 nucleotides: TGTGCCAGCAGCCGGGACAGGGAGCACGAGCAGTACTTC.